The 23 T cell receptor beta chains below all came from one sample that was sequenced in a study of technical replicates of blood from a few donors. TCRdb's table, derived via immunoSEQ multiplex PCR, lists solely in-frame clones and lacks some. The sample shows more than 80,000 clones, more than 90% of them seen only once. The sample taken for sequencing was T cells isolated from PBMCs. These receptors were taken from a human donor in good health.

The rearrangement links TRBV19 to TRBJ2-5; 13 bases match TRBD2. The germline CDR1 and CDR2 sequences are LNHDA and SQIVND (reference sequence). V lost 5 bases, J lost 5 bases, and 5 bases stayed unmatched. This CDR3 contains 15 residues. CDR3 amino acids: CASSARTSGSETQYF. The CDR3 nucleotides read TGTGCCAGTAGTGCACGGACTAGCGGGAGTGAGACCCAGTACTTC.

The genes are TRBV5-4 and TRBJ2-7, with 7 bases lining up with TRBD1. CDR3 length: 17 amino acids. Germline CDR1 reads SGHNT; CDR2 reads YYREEE (reference sequence). V dropped 2 bases and J dropped 2; count of bases not matched to a gene: 13. CDR3 DNA: TGTGCCAGCAGCTTAGGTTGGGGACAGCCGATAGCCTACGAGCAGTACTTC. It codes for CASSLGWGQPIAYEQYF.

V usage is TRBV7-9 and J usage is TRBJ2-4; TRBD1 matches at 8 bases. CDR3 length: 15 amino acids. CDR1 and CDR2 (germline): SEHNR, FQNEAQ (reference sequence). The V and J ends lost 5 bases and 3 bases, in that order; junction bases with no gene match: 6. The CDR3 here is CASSELTGVKNIQYF. Written as DNA, the CDR3 is TGTGCCAGCAGCGAACTGACAGGGGTCAAAAACATTCAGTACTTC. Variable domain in full (rest from reference TRBV7-9 and TRBJ2-4): DTGVSQNPRHKITKRGQNVTFRCDPISEHNRLYWYRQTLGQGPEFLTYFQNEAQLEKSRLLSDRFSAERPKGSFSTLEIQRTEQGDSAMYLCASSELTGVKNIQYFGAGTRLSVL.

The genes are TRBV5-1 and TRBJ1-1, with D uncertain. The V gene lost 0 bases and the J gene lost 0 bases, with 3 bases spanning the gap. Germline assignment: CDR1 SGHRS and CDR2 YFSETQ. The CDR3 consists of 13 residues. CDR3 sequence (DNA): TGCGCCAGCAGCTTGGCGGTGAACACTGAAGCTTTCTTT. Its protein is CASSLAVNTEAFF.

The chain has TRBV5-4 and TRBJ2-7; 7 bases line up with TRBD1. Trimming took 1 base from V and 4 from J; bases not matched to a gene: 8. The CDR3 runs to 15 residues. Germline V gene lookup returns CDR1 SGHNT and CDR2 YYREEE (reference sequence). The CDR3 loop reads CASSLRTGVSYEQYF. The CDR3 coding sequence is TGTGCCAGCAGCTTGAGAACAGGGGTTTCGTACGAGCAGTACTTC.

The rearrangement joins TRBV2 to TRBJ2-7; TRBD1 aligns across 7 bases. Losses at the gene ends were 3 bases for V and 5 bases for J; bases not matched to a gene: 10. The CDR3 runs to 15 residues. Germline values: CDR1 SNHLY, CDR2 FYNNEI. The CDR3 DNA sequence: TGTGCCAGCAGTGATCGTTTGATCACAGGGGACGAGCAGTACTTC. This encodes CASSDRLITGDEQYF.

The V and J genes are TRBV19 and TRBJ1-3, with D maybe TRBD1 (5 bases). The germline gives CDR1 LNHDA, CDR2 SQIVND (reference sequence). V was trimmed by 7 bases and J by 0 bases, leaving 19 bases between them. The CDR3 is 17 residues long. The CDR3 here is CASKSLGGQSSGNTIYF. CDR3 nucleotides: TGTGCCAGTAAGTCCCTCGGGGGTCAGAGCTCTGGAAACACCATATATTTT.

This clone was observed a few times. The chain links TRBV4-2 to TRBJ1-1; D call uncertain. This CDR3 is 16 amino acids long. Germline V gene sequence: CDR1 LGHNA, CDR2 YNFKEQ. The V end was cut by 1 base, the J end by 1 base, with 13 bases between. The DNA for the CDR3 is TGTGCCAGCAGCCAAGGACGGGAGGGCCGGAACACTGAAGCTTTCTTT. It yields the protein CASSQGREGRNTEAFF.

The V gene is TRBV27, the J gene TRBJ2-7; D unclear. Trimming took 5 bases from V and 3 from J, leaving 11 bases between them. Germline V gene sequence: CDR1 MNHEY, CDR2 SMNVEV (reference sequence). The CDR3 runs to 13 residues. This CDR3 reads CASSLQPGYEQYF. For the CDR3, the DNA is TGTGCCAGCAGTCTACAGCCCGGCTACGAGCAGTACTTC.

The V and J genes are TRBV6-5 and TRBJ2-3, with 10 bases matching TRBD2. This CDR3 contains 14 residues. The germline V gene has CDR1 MNHEY and CDR2 SVGAGI. The ends lost 6 bases at V and 7 bases at J; junction bases unmatched: 7. This chain's CDR3 is CASRPSGGVYTQYF. The CDR3 DNA sequence: TGTGCCAGCAGACCTAGCGGGGGAGTATATACGCAGTATTTT.

This clone was seen only once. The CDR3 sequence: CASSTQVSSYNEQFF. CDR3 DNA: TGTGCCAGCAGTACACAGGTTAGCTCCTACAATGAGCAGTTCTTC. The V call is TRBV6-5, the J call TRBJ2-1, with D perhaps TRBD1 (5 bases). Germline assignment: CDR1 MNHEY and CDR2 SVGAGI. The CDR3 totals 15 residues. The V end lost 5 bases, the J end lost 0 bases, and 11 bases lay between the germline ends.

This clone appeared a single time. The chain couples TRBV28 to TRBJ2-7, with 7 bases aligning to TRBD1. The junction had 12 bases not matched to a gene; V was cut back by 4 bases and J by 9 bases. The CDR3 spans 14 residues. Germline values: CDR1 MDHEN, CDR2 SYDVKM. The CDR3 bases are TGTGCCAGCAGTTCTCCGGGACAGAGCCCAGGGCAGTACTTC. Translation gives CASSSPGQSPGQYF.

The J gene is TRBJ2-2, the V gene TRBV5-1; TRBD2 agrees at 7 bases. V was pared by 0 bases and J by 1 base, with 3 bases of the junction left unmatched. The CDR3 extends over 16 amino acids. Germline CDR1 is SGHRS and CDR2 is YFSETQ. CDR3 bases: TGCGCCAGCAGCTTGGGTAGCGGGTTGAACACCGGGGAGCTGTTTTTT. Translating it yields CASSLGSGLNTGELFF.

J is TRBJ2-3 and V is TRBV6-5; 11 positions agree with TRBD2. The CDR3 loop spans 15 amino acids. The J segment lost 5 bases and the V segment lost 5 bases, leaving 6 bases of the junction unmatched. Germline V CDR1 and CDR2: MNHEY, SVGAGI. The DNA for the CDR3 is TGTGCCAGCAGTCTTAGCGGGGGGGCACGAGATACGCAGTATTTT. Its protein product is CASSLSGGARDTQYF.

The chain employs TRBV11-2 and TRBJ2-7; 8 bases agree with TRBD2. The V gene's germline CDR1 is SGHAT and CDR2 FQNNGV. V lost 1 base and J lost 5; bases outside the gene matches: 7. This CDR3 contains 15 residues. The CDR3 DNA reads as TGTGCCAGCAGCTTAGTGGATCCAGCGGGAGACGAGCAGTACTTC. It specifies CASSLVDPAGDEQYF.

The chain carries TRBV10-2 and TRBJ2-5; D is unclear. Germline V gene lookup returns CDR1 WSHSY and CDR2 SAAADI. The V gene lost 5 bases and the J gene lost 0 bases, with 4 bases spanning the gap. The CDR3 has 12 residues. The CDR3 region has the DNA TGCGCCAGCAGTCCAAACCAAGAGACCCAGTACTTC. Protein sequence: CASSPNQETQYF.

V gene TRBV18 combines with J gene TRBJ2-7, with TRBD2 matching over 8 bases. With V trimmed by 3 bases and J by 3 bases, 7 bases remained unmatched. This CDR3 contains 15 residues. Germline V CDR1 and CDR2: KGHSH, LQKENI. CDR3 DNA sequence: TGTGCCAGCTCACCGGGCAATAGCGGGATCTACGAGCAGTACTTC. Amino acid sequence: CASSPGNSGIYEQYF. Variable domain in full (rest from reference TRBV18 and TRBJ2-7): NAGVMQNPRHLVRRRGQEARLRCSPMKGHSHVYWYRQLPEEGLKFMVYLQKENIIDESGMPKERFSAEFPKEGPSILRIQQVVRGDSAAYFCASSPGNSGIYEQYFGPGTRLTVT.

The genes are TRBV7-9 and TRBJ2-1, with a weak D call TRBD1 (6 bases). This CDR3 has 14 residues. Germline V gives CDR1 SEHNR, CDR2 FQNEAQ (reference sequence). Trimming shortened V by 3 bases and J by 14 bases, and 20 bases separated the two germline ends. The CDR3: CASSFWGPALAEFF. The CDR3 bases are TGTGCCAGCAGCTTCTGGGGGCCGGCGCTGGCGGAGTTCTTC.

The chain uses TRBV4-1 and TRBJ2-7; TRBD2 matches 11 bases. There are 15 residues in the CDR3. J lost 4 bases, V lost 4 bases, and 6 bases had no gene match. CDR1 and CDR2 (germline): MGHRA, YSYEKL. The CDR3 region is CASSLSGGATYEQYF. The CDR3 bases are TGCGCCAGCAGCCTTAGCGGGGGGGCAACTTACGAGCAGTACTTC.

The V and J genes are TRBV7-3 and TRBJ2-3; possibly TRBD2 for D (6 bases). The CDR3 totals 14 residues. The V and J ends lost 5 bases and 2 bases respectively, with 11 bases between them. The germline V gene encodes CDR1 SGHTA and CDR2 FQGTGA. The CDR3 nucleotides read TGTGCCAGCAGCCCGGGACTTAACACAGATACGCAGTATTTT. Its translation is CASSPGLNTDTQYF.

The chain is built from TRBV7-9 and TRBJ2-7; 8 nucleotides agree with TRBD1. Germline loops: CDR1 SEHNR, CDR2 FQNEAQ (reference sequence). The CDR3 has 13 residues. Germline trimming cut 5 bases from V and 2 bases from J; bases unmatched to any gene: 2. The CDR3 DNA sequence: TGTGCCAGCAGCCGGGACAGGCCCTACGAGCAGTACTTC. The encoded protein is CASSRDRPYEQYF.

This chain connects TRBV29-1 to TRBJ2-1; D is possibly TRBD1 or TRBD2 (5 bases each). CDR1 SQVTM and CDR2 ANQGSEA come from the germline V gene. V was pared by 5 bases and J by 0 bases, with 20 bases between. The CDR3 is 17 amino acids. In nucleotides, the CDR3 is TGCAGCGTTCAAGGGGATGGAGGCGCCGTCTCCTACAATGAGCAGTTCTTC. Its translation is CSVQGDGGAVSYNEQFF.

V gene TRBV28 combines with J gene TRBJ2-7; D remains ambiguous. CDR3 length: 13 residues. The germline gives CDR1 MDHEN, CDR2 SYDVKM. The ends were cut back, 3 bases at V and 2 bases at J, with 8 bases in the middle. The CDR3 nucleotides are TGTGCCAGCAGTTTTTCAGATCCCTACGAGCAGTACTTC. Translation: CASSFSDPYEQYF.